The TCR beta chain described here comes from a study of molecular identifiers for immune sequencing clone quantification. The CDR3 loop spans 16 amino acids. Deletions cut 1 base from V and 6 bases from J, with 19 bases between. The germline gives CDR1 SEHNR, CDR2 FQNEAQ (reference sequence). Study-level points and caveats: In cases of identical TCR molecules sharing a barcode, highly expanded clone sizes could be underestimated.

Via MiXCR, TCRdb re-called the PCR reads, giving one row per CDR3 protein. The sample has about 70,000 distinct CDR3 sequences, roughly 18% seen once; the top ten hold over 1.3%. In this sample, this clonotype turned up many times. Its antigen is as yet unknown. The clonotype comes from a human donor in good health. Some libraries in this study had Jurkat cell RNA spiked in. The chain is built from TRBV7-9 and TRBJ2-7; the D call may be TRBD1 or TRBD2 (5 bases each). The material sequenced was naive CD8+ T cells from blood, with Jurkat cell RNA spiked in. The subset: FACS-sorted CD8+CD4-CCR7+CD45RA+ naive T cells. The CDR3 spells CASSLVDWDPQAEQYF. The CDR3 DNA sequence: TGTGCCAGCAGCTTAGTTGATTGGGACCCGCAGGCCGAGCAGTACTTC.